What follows are 8 T cell receptor beta chains derived from one specimen sequenced in a study of T cells in women clearing cervical HPV infection. Sequencing was performed with immunoSEQ multiplex PCR; in TCRdb, only in-frame clones are kept and a portion is missing. The sample table sets out 20,000 to 25,000 clones. Specimen: blood buffy coat. The receptors derive from a woman between 18 and 70 years old with a cervical HPV16 infection that either progressed to CIN3+ or cleared (not recorded which).

For this clone: The sequenced fragment ends 3 residues before the CDR3 boundary, so the rest is inferred from the germline J gene. The chain carries TRBV16 and TRBJ1-5; tentative D call: TRBD1 (6 bases). Trimming stripped 4 bases from V and 0 bases from J, with 13 bases between. The CDR3 has 16 residues. Germline CDR1 KGHSY, CDR2 FQNENV. CDR3 DNA (partial): TGTGCCAGCAGCCCATCCTGGACAGCTAGCAATCAGCCC. Its protein product is CASSPSWTASNQP. The whole CDR3 reads CASSPSWTASNQPQHF.

Details on this clone: The CDR3 end lies 3 residues beyond the end of the read and is filled in from the germline J gene. The chain couples TRBV10-3 to TRBJ1-1; D possibly corresponds to TRBD1 (6 bases). This CDR3 region has 13 residues. V was pared by 2 bases and J by 4 bases, with 8 bases between. Germline lookup yields CDR1 ENHRY and CDR2 SYGVKD. The CDR3 sequence is CAISELGATEAFF. The CDR3 bases that were read are TGTGCCATCAGTGAGCTGGGGGCCACTGAA.

With respect to this clone: The DNA ends 3 residues before the CDR3 does, and the rest of the CDR3 is filled in from the germline J gene. The chain recombines TRBV19 with TRBJ2-7; 8 positions agree with TRBD2. The CDR3 is made up of 13 amino acids. Germline V gene lookup returns CDR1 LNHDA and CDR2 SQIVND (reference sequence). V shed 2 bases and J 5 bases; nucleotides not matched to a gene: 2. The CDR3 loop is CASSISGGNEQYF. CDR3 DNA, as far as it was read: TGTGCCAGTAGTATATCGGGGGGGAACGAG.

CDR3 residues: CASSIRQATNEKLFF. CDR3 DNA, as far as it was read: TGTGCCAGCAGTATTCGACAGGCAACTAATGAAAAA. The genes are TRBV2 and TRBJ1-4, with D maybe TRBD1 (6 bases). Read coverage stops 3 residues before the CDR3 terminus; the germline J gene supplies the remainder. Germline V gene lookup returns CDR1 SNHLY and CDR2 FYNNEI. The V and J ends lost 5 bases and 0 bases respectively, with 10 bases between them. The CDR3 is 15 residues long.

Turning to this clone: From the germline J gene comes the end of the CDR3, since the read stops 3 residues before it. The chain uses TRBV20-1 and TRBJ2-7; D possibly corresponds to TRBD1 (5 bases). Germline assignment: CDR1 DFQATT and CDR2 SNEGSKA (reference sequence). The CDR3 consists of 13 residues. V dropped 0 bases and J dropped 3 bases, with 9 bases sitting between them. CDR3 DNA (partial): TGCAGTGCTAGAGAGAGTGGACACTACGAG. It specifies CSARESGHYE. The CDR3 reads in full as CSARESGHYEQYF.

To note about this clone: The CDR3 goes on 3 residues after the read ends, and that part is filled in from the germline J gene. The rearrangement uses TRBV14 and TRBJ2-7; 7 bases line up with TRBD1. From germline, CDR1 is SGHDN and CDR2 FVKESK. Trimming removed 2 bases from V and 3 bases from J; junction bases left unmatched: 4. The CDR3 contains 14 residues. Partial CDR3 DNA: TGTGCCAGCAGCCAACGACAGGGAAACTACGAG. Its translation is CASSQRQGNYE. The CDR3 in its entirety is CASSQRQGNYEQYF.

In the case of this clone: The sequenced fragment ends 3 residues before the CDR3 boundary, so the rest is inferred from the germline J gene. The sample carries other DNA sequences with the same CDR3. The V and J genes are TRBV13 and TRBJ2-1, with 10 bases matching TRBD2. Germline V gene lookup returns CDR1 PRHDT and CDR2 FYEKMQ (reference sequence). The CDR3 loop spans 16 amino acids. The junction had 8 bases not matched to a gene; V was cut back by 5 bases and J by 4 bases. CDR3 loop: CASSPLRTSGYNEQFF. Incomplete CDR3 DNA: TGTGCCAGCAGCCCCCTTCGGACTAGCGGATACAATGAG.

A remark on this clone: The read terminates 3 residues ahead of where the CDR3 ends, so the germline J gene completes it. This rearrangement joins TRBV19 to TRBJ1-2; D not resolved. CDR3 length: 13 residues. The V gene's germline CDR1 is LNHDA and CDR2 SQIVND (reference sequence). V was pared by 11 bases and J by 4 bases, with 17 bases between. CDR3 sequence: CASAPDFRYGYTF. The sequenced CDR3 bases are TGTGCCTCTGCGCCAGACTTCCGCTATGGC.